This TCR beta chain was captured by sequencing in a study of T-cell reconstitution after alpha-beta-depleted transplantation in children. Study observations and caveats: About two months after transplant, alpha-beta T cells reportedly came from several hundred expanded graft clones. TCRbeta diversity was high at day 60 in some patients (a result of surviving recipient T cells and thymic progenitors). T-cell counts and diversity at one year following transplant were attributed mainly to newly produced T cells.

The CDR3 spans 12 residues. The V gene lost 7 bases and the J gene lost 2 bases, with 8 bases spanning the gap. Germline-derived CDR1 and CDR2 are SQVTM and ANQGSEA. As to this clonotype: Its target is not known.

Preparation of the TCRbeta library used unique molecular identifiers. TCRdb used MiXCR to reprocess the PCR reads, holding one entry per CDR3 protein. This table has around 440,000 distinct CDR3 sequences, under 20% appearing once. The TCR was taken from a boy younger than two who had a stem cell transplant for Wiskott-Aldrich syndrome, so the T cells may come from the graft donor. The sample consisted of PBMCs, mostly from graft donor cells, taken 360 days after TCRalphabeta/CD19-depleted stem cell transplant. The rearrangement links TRBV29-1 to TRBJ1-4, with a weak D call TRBD1 (6 bases). The CDR3: CSATGTNEKLFF. CDR3 DNA sequence: TGCAGCGCTACAGGGACTAATGAAAAACTGTTTTTT.